Sequencing of this T cell receptor beta chain was carried out in a study of cytomegalovirus exposure and HLA in healthy donors. This PCR relied on a set of 60 Vbeta primers and 13 Jbeta primers. The assay was immunoSEQ multiplex PCR, and TCRdb's table has in-frame clones only and misses some. The table lists 95,000 to 150,000 clones, 65% to 80% of them singletons. Looked up from germline, CDR1 is SGHRS and CDR2 is YFSETQ. Trimming removed 4 bases from V and 3 bases from J; junction bases left unmatched: 6. The CDR3 has 15 residues. Source material: PBMCs. This sequence joins TRBV5-1 and TRBJ2-3; TRBD1 agrees at 9 bases. The source is a human donor in good health. CDR3 sequence: CASSRTGTGTDTQYF. The CDR3 nucleotides are TGCGCCAGCAGCCGTACCGGGACAGGGACAGATACGCAGTATTTT. Using reference TRBV5-1 and TRBJ2-3 for the parts outside the CDR3, the full variable domain is KAGVTQTPRYLIKTRGQQVTLSCSPISGHRSVSWYQQTPGQGLQFLFEYFSETQRNKGNFPGRFSGRQFSNSRSEMNVSTLELGDSALYLCASSRTGTGTDTQYFGPGTRLTVL.